These 9 T cell receptor beta chains were all obtained from the same sample, sequenced in a study of T cells in Graves' hyperthyroidism and ophthalmopathy. What was amplified from RNA transcripts were TCR beta CDR3 regions. The HTBI primer set was used in a first-round RT-PCR of the TCR CDR3. TCRdb reanalysed the multiplex PCR reads using MiXCR and keeps one entry per CDR3 protein. Among fewer than 850,000 distinct CDR3 sequences, roughly 17% were seen once, and the ten largest hold about a sixth. The source material was blood. The source of these receptors is a man aged 50-60 years with Graves' hyperthyroidism.

Many counts were recorded for this clonotype. The chain couples TRBV10-3 to TRBJ1-2; 10 nucleotides match TRBD1. The CDR3 is made up of 13 amino acids. Germline-derived CDR1 and CDR2 are ENHRY and SYGVKD. The V and J ends lost 10 bases and 3 bases, in that order; junction bases with no gene match: 5. The CDR3 here is CATQTGGYYGYTF. CDR3 DNA: TGTGCCACACAGACAGGGGGCTACTATGGCTACACCTTC.

The V call is TRBV5-4, the J call TRBJ1-2; D is unclear. CDR3 size: 15 residues. Germline values: CDR1 SGHNT, CDR2 YYREEE (reference sequence). Trimming shortened V by 1 base and J by 6 bases, and 16 bases separated the two germline ends. CDR3 sequence reads: CASSLSARPAHGYTF. The CDR3 nucleotides read TGTGCCAGCAGCTTGTCTGCGCGGCCCGCTCATGGCTACACCTTC.

As for this clonotype: A much larger clone sits a single nucleotide away, making a read error possible. The gene calls are TRBV30 and TRBJ1-1; D ambiguous. V was cut by 2 bases and J by 2 bases, with 12 bases left in between. Germline CDR1 reads GTSNPN; CDR2 reads SVGIG (reference sequence). The CDR3 totals 14 residues. CDR3 in DNA: TGTGCCTGGAGTCGACTTGTTCAAAACACTGAAGCTTTCTTT. Translation gives CAWSRLVQNTEAFF.

This clonotype has at least ten counts. The chain couples TRBV5-1 to TRBJ2-5, with D unresolved. The CDR3 is 14 amino acids. Germline V lookup: CDR1 SGHRS, CDR2 YFSETQ. Trimming took off 0 bases at V and 2 bases at J, with 8 bases between the two ends. CDR3 sequence (DNA): TGCGCCAGCAGCTTGGGACGGTATCAAGAGACCCAGTACTTC. It codes for CASSLGRYQETQYF.

This clonotype was counted at least ten times. The rearrangement links TRBV7-9 to TRBJ2-1; 8 nucleotides align to TRBD2. With V trimmed by 2 bases and J by 10 bases, 1 base remained unmatched. CDR3 length: 12 amino acids. Germline V lookup: CDR1 SEHNR, CDR2 FQNEAQ (reference sequence). In nucleotides, the CDR3 is TGTGCCAGCAGCTTACTAGCGGGCGAGCAGTTCTTC. Translating gives CASSLLAGEQFF.

This clonotype was seen a handful of times. The chain has TRBV29-1 and TRBJ2-5; the D is unclear. CDR1 SQVTM and CDR2 ANQGSEA come from the germline V gene. Trimming left V 7 bases short and J 1 base short, with 4 bases between. The CDR3 loop spans 10 amino acids. CDR3: CSDLQETQYF. The CDR3 nucleotides are TGCAGCGACCTCCAAGAGACCCAGTACTTC. Full variable domain (missing parts from reference TRBV29-1 and TRBJ2-5): SAVISQKPSRDICQRGTSLTIQCQVDSQVTMMFWYRQQPGQSLTLIATANQGSEATYESGFVIDKFPISRPNLTFSTLTVSNMSPEDSSIYLCSDLQETQYFGPGTRLLVL.

The gene calls are TRBV18 and TRBJ2-5, with D possibly TRBD2 on 5 matching bases. This CDR3 is built from 15 residues. Germline V lookup: CDR1 KGHSH, CDR2 LQKENI. Trimming cost V 2 bases and J 1 base, with 11 bases left between them. In DNA form, the CDR3 reads TGTGCCAGCTCACCAGTCGGAGGTTTCCAAGAGACCCAGTACTTC. Translated, it gives CASSPVGGFQETQYF.

The chain couples TRBV9 to TRBJ2-1, with 10 bases lining up with TRBD1. The trim removed 3 bases at V and 7 bases at J, leaving 7 bases unmatched. The germline V gene encodes CDR1 SGDLS and CDR2 YYNGEE. The CDR3 extends over 15 amino acids. CDR3 loop: CASSAGTGDFNEQFF. CDR3 sequence (DNA): TGTGCCAGCAGCGCCGGGACAGGGGACTTTAATGAGCAGTTCTTC.

This clonotype was recorded many times. The chain employs TRBV28 and TRBJ2-1; 8 bases agree with TRBD1. This CDR3 spans 17 amino acids. With 6 bases clipped from V and 3 bases from J, the junction kept 13 bases outside the gene matches. CDR1 and CDR2 (germline): MDHEN, SYDVKM. The CDR3 loop is CASRNFGGQGIYNEQFF. For the CDR3, the DNA is TGTGCCAGCAGGAATTTTGGAGGACAGGGAATCTACAATGAGCAGTTCTTC.